This T cell receptor beta chain originates from a study of PD-L1 blockade in urothelial cancer. Time point meaning: pretreatment peripheral blood. Patients suffered from locally advanced or metastatic urothelial carcinoma. Assay: immunoSEQ multiplex PCR; the TCRdb copy retains only in-frame clones and omits some. Among 100,000 to 150,000 clones listed, roughly 84% were seen once. The length of the CDR3 is 15 residues. Between the trimmed V and J ends, which lost 2 bases and 4 bases, there was a span of 14 bases. Germline CDR1 and CDR2: MNHEY and SVGAGI. The TCR originated in a man aged 50 to 60 with urothelial cancer. The sample consisted of PBMCs, taken around atezolizumab (anti-PD-L1) treatment. The gene calls are TRBV6-5 and TRBJ1-1, with unresolved D. In nucleotides, the CDR3 is TGTGCCAGCAGTTACCTTATATACCGGGGCACTGAAGCTTTCTTT. Its translation: CASSYLIYRGTEAFF.